Following are 30 T cell receptor beta chains from one sample sequenced in a study of identical twins (dated by TCRdb to about 2016). Library method: 5' RACE. Instrument used: Illumina HiSeq 2000. TCRdb's own reprocessing of the public reads used fastp at Q25 and MiXCR and kept productive beta chains. Entries that share a CDR3 protein sequence are merged under the most common genes and DNA. In all, the sample holds 450,000 to 650,000 distinct CDR3 sequences, and 13% to 15% of those were seen once. Less than 0.5% of the sample is taken by the ten largest. The same specimen was also included in a second study, on yellow fever vaccine responses in identical twins.

Sequenced material: CD4+ T cells sorted from blood. These receptors came from a woman between 18 and 29 years old in good health.

This chain connects TRBV20-1 to TRBJ2-7; D uncertain. The CDR3 length is 13 residues. Germline lookup yields CDR1 DFQATT and CDR2 SNEGSKA (reference sequence). V was shortened by 1 base and J by 3 bases, with 10 bases between the two germline ends. The CDR3 nucleotides read TGCAGTGCTAGAGGCATGGGGAACTACGAGCAGTACGTC. It is translated as CSARGMGNYEQYV.

This clonotype was detected many times. The rearrangement joins TRBV12-3 or TRBV12-4 to TRBJ2-2; 7 nucleotides align to TRBD1. The J segment lost 6 bases and the V segment lost 5 bases, leaving 12 bases of the junction unmatched. This CDR3 is built from 16 residues. DNA of the CDR3: TGTGCCAGCAGTCTACACCACACAGGGGAGCCCGGGGAGCTGTTTTTT. It translates to CASSLHHTGEPGELFF.

The table lists this clonotype with a few counts. J is TRBJ2-7 and V is TRBV28; TRBD1 might be the D (5 bases). Germline V gives CDR1 MDHEN, CDR2 SYDVKM. The CDR3 extends over 13 amino acids. The V end lost 10 bases, the J end lost 4 bases, and 17 bases lay between the germline ends. This chain's CDR3 is CATPPRDGYEQYV. The DNA for the CDR3 is TGTGCCACCCCTCCCAGGGATGGGTACGAGCAGTACGTC.

This clonotype was detected ten times or more. V is TRBV12-3 or TRBV12-4 and J is TRBJ2-1, with 7 positions matching TRBD1. With V trimmed by 8 bases and J by 5 bases, 12 bases remained unmatched. This CDR3 comprises 15 residues. CDR3 sequence (DNA): TGTGCCAGCGCCACAGGGGTAACGATTCACAATGAGCAGTTCTTC. Protein sequence: CASATGVTIHNEQFF.

In this sample, this clonotype turned up a few times. V is TRBV20-1 and J is TRBJ1-1; D might be TRBD1 (6 bases). Germline-derived CDR1 and CDR2 are DFQATT and SNEGSKA (reference sequence). V was shortened by 6 bases and J by 11 bases, with 16 bases between the two germline ends. This CDR3 is built from 11 residues. CDR3 amino acids: CSATDSPRAFF. For the CDR3, the DNA is TGCAGTGCCACGGACAGCCCAAGGGCTTTCTTT.

This clonotype was seen only a few times. This chain links TRBV5-5 with TRBJ2-5; possibly TRBD2 for D (5 bases). Trimming removed 4 bases from V and 3 bases from J, with 16 bases in between. The CDR3 loop spans 15 amino acids. Germline V gene lookup returns CDR1 SGHKS and CDR2 YYEKEE (reference sequence). The CDR3 is CASSQPGPGKETQYF. The DNA for the CDR3 is TGTGCCAGCAGCCAACCCGGACCGGGAAAAGAGACCCAGTACTTC. Full variable domain (rest looked up from reference TRBV5-5 and TRBJ2-5): DAGVTQSPTHLIKTRGQQVTLRCSPISGHKSVSWYQQVLGQGPQFIFQYYEKEERGRGNFPDRFSARQFPNYSSELNVNALLLGDSALYLCASSQPGPGKETQYFGPGTRLLVL.

This clonotype has more than one count but fewer than ten. The V call is TRBV10-3, the J call TRBJ1-6; D not certain. From germline, CDR1 is ENHRY and CDR2 SYGVKD. Trimming took off 6 bases at V and 5 bases at J, with 11 bases between the two ends. The CDR3 loop spans 14 amino acids. The CDR3 nucleotides are TGTGCCATCAGCCAAAGCCTTAATAATTCACCCCTCCACTTT. Translating it yields CAISQSLNNSPLHF.

The chain joins TRBV29-1 to TRBJ2-1; the D call may be TRBD1 or TRBD2 (5 bases each). Per germline, CDR1 SQVTM and CDR2 ANQGSEA. V was pared by 4 bases and J by 4 bases, with 14 bases between. The CDR3 loop spans 14 amino acids. The CDR3 DNA follows: TGCAGCGTTGTACGGGGCCTTAGGTACAATGAGCAGTTCTTC. Amino acids: CSVVRGLRYNEQFF.

This chain links TRBV6-1 with TRBJ2-5; D call uncertain. The length of the CDR3 is 14 residues. V was shortened by 6 bases and J by 9 bases, with 20 bases between the two germline ends. The germline V gene encodes CDR1 MNHNS and CDR2 SASEGT. Written as DNA, the CDR3 is TGTGCCAGCAGGACCGGGTGGGCCGGTGGGTCCCAGTACTTC. Its protein is CASRTGWAGGSQYF.

A few counts support this clonotype. The V and J genes are TRBV5-1 and TRBJ1-1, with a possible D match to TRBD1 (6 bases). The V end was cut by 3 bases, the J end by 1 base, with 10 bases between. The CDR3 sequence is 14 residues long. Germline CDR1 reads SGHRS; CDR2 reads YFSETQ. This chain's CDR3 is CASSYGTKNTEAFF. The CDR3 coding sequence is TGCGCCAGCAGCTATGGGACAAAGAACACTGAAGCTTTCTTT.

In its sample, this clonotype was seen a few times. This rearrangement joins TRBV10-3 to TRBJ2-7; D is possibly TRBD2 (6 bases). V was clipped by 3 bases and J by 6 bases, with 21 bases between them. CDR3 length: 16 residues. Germline CDR1 is ENHRY and CDR2 is SYGVKD. CDR3 protein: CAISDSWTGGALEQYF. The CDR3, as DNA: TGTGCCATCAGTGACTCCTGGACTGGCGGGGCCCTCGAGCAGTACTTC.

V gene TRBV6-7 combines with J gene TRBJ2-2, with 7 nucleotides matching TRBD1. TRBV6-7 is known as an ORF, though its function is uncertain. Trimming cost V 5 bases and J 4 bases; bases outside gene matches: 7. The CDR3 runs 15 residues. The CDR3 loop reads CASSRDSRGTGELFF. The CDR3 bases are TGTGCCAGCAGTAGGGACAGCAGGGGCACCGGGGAGCTGTTTTTT.

The V call is TRBV5-6, the J call TRBJ1-6; possible D gene TRBD1, 5 bases. Trimming stripped 3 bases from V and 7 bases from J, with 8 bases between. This CDR3 has 13 amino acids. Per the germline V gene, CDR1 is SGHDT and CDR2 is YYEEEE. The CDR3 region is CASSSGGNSPLHF. CDR3 in DNA: TGTGCCAGCAGCTCCGGGGGGAATTCACCCCTCCACTTT.

This clonotype occurred many times. CDR3 sequence reads: CASSAQVTGSYEQYF. In DNA form, the CDR3 reads TGTGCCAGCAGCGCACAGGTAACGGGCTCCTACGAGCAGTACTTC. V is TRBV3-1 and J is TRBJ2-7, with a possible D match to TRBD1 (5 bases). The CDR3 totals 15 residues. Germline values: CDR1 LGHDT, CDR2 YNNKEL (reference sequence). V lost 5 bases, J lost 0 bases, and 14 bases lay in between.

This clonotype was picked up a small number of times. V usage is TRBV12-3 or TRBV12-4 and J usage is TRBJ2-6, with D perhaps matching TRBD2 (5 bases). V lost 4 bases and J lost 0, with 16 bases in between. CDR3 length equals 18 residues. The CDR3 reads CASSSVSGYISGANVLTF. The DNA of the CDR3 is TGTGCCAGCAGTTCTGTCTCGGGGTACATCTCTGGGGCCAACGTCCTGACTTTC.

This chain uses TRBV2 with TRBJ1-1; no clear D gene. CDR1 is SNHLY and CDR2 is FYNNEI in the germline V gene. V lost 6 bases to trimming and J lost 5 bases, with 10 bases between them. This CDR3 has 12 amino acids. CDR3 sequence (DNA): TGTGCCAGCAGGCCGGTCGGTACTGAAGCTTTCTTT. Translation: CASRPVGTEAFF.

This clonotype was seen a few times. This chain joins TRBV29-1 and TRBJ2-7, with 7 positions matching TRBD1. CDR1 is SQVTM and CDR2 is ANQGSEA in the germline V gene. J was trimmed by 1 base and V by 7 bases; bases with no gene match: 10. The length of the CDR3 is 14 residues. The CDR3 protein is CSEDWGQKSYEQYF. The DNA of the CDR3 is TGCAGCGAAGATTGGGGACAGAAATCCTACGAGCAGTACTTC.

This rearrangement joins TRBV5-1 to TRBJ2-5, with a tentative D call TRBD1 (5 bases). The germline V gene has CDR1 SGHRS and CDR2 YFSETQ. The CDR3 is 15 amino acids. The ends were cut back, 4 bases at V and 2 bases at J, with 15 bases in the middle. The CDR3 loop reads CASSVGTRAQETQYF. In DNA, the CDR3 is TGCGCCAGCAGCGTTGGAACCAGGGCTCAAGAGACCCAGTACTTC.

This clonotype showed up just a few times. The chain combines TRBV24-1 with TRBJ2-3; 12 nucleotides match TRBD2. Unmatched junction bases numbered 6, after V lost 4 bases and J lost 5 bases. CDR1 KGHDR and CDR2 SFDVKD come from the germline V gene. The length of the CDR3 is 16 residues. Here the CDR3 DNA reads TGTGCCACCAGTGAGGAGACTAGCGGGAGATTAGATACGCAGTATTTT. It codes for CATSEETSGRLDTQYF.

There are a few counts of this clonotype. For the CDR3, the DNA is TGTGCCAGCAGCTTAGATCGAGTAGCGGGAGAATCGGGTGTGCAGTTCTTC. This encodes CASSLDRVAGESGVQFF. The rearrangement uses TRBV11-2 and TRBJ2-1, with 9 bases fitting TRBD2. Germline loops: CDR1 SGHAT, CDR2 FQNNGV. The V and J ends lost 0 bases and 12 bases, in that order; junction bases with no gene match: 15. The CDR3 contains 17 residues.

V and J are TRBV11-1 and TRBJ2-2, with 10 bases that match TRBD2. The CDR3 runs 18 residues. In germline, CDR1 is SGHAT, CDR2 FQDESV (reference sequence). The V segment lost 5 bases and the J segment 2 bases; nucleotides outside the gene matches: 11. The CDR3, as DNA: TGTGCCAGCAGCCCCATCACCGGACTAGCGGCTAACACCGGGGAGCTGTTTTTT. Translating gives CASSPITGLAANTGELFF.

The chain couples TRBV7-9 to TRBJ2-1; 9 bases map to TRBD2. Trimming at V came to 5 bases and at J to 7 bases, leaving 9 bases not matched to a gene. Germline V CDR1 and CDR2: SEHNR, FQNEAQ (reference sequence). CDR3 size: 15 residues. In DNA, the CDR3 is TGTGCCAGCAGCGCGCGGGGGGGCGGTGTGAATGAGCAGTTCTTC. This encodes CASSARGGGVNEQFF.

This clonotype was seen a few times. The chain employs TRBV20-1 and TRBJ1-5; no clear D. Germline values: CDR1 DFQATT, CDR2 SNEGSKA (reference sequence). The V and J ends lost 0 bases and 9 bases respectively, with 18 bases between them. There are 15 residues in the CDR3. CDR3 in DNA: TGCAGTGCTAGAGATCCTGGGAGCTTCGGGGTGCCCCAGCATTTT. It encodes CSARDPGSFGVPQHF.

This clonotype was detected a few times. The chain has TRBV5-1 and TRBJ2-3; D tentatively fits TRBD1 or TRBD2 (5 bases each). Germline V lookup: CDR1 SGHRS, CDR2 YFSETQ. V lost 4 bases, J lost 6 bases, and 18 bases lay in between. The CDR3 loop spans 15 amino acids. The CDR3 protein is CASSPGPSITDTQYF. In DNA form, the CDR3 reads TGCGCCAGCAGCCCGGGACCTAGCATTACCGATACGCAGTATTTT.

The chain recombines TRBV5-1 with TRBJ1-2; D is unresolved. Per germline, CDR1 SGHRS and CDR2 YFSETQ. The germline V and J ends were trimmed by 4 bases and 0 bases, with 10 bases remaining between them. The CDR3 loop spans 14 amino acids. The CDR3: CASSGSSPNYGYTF. CDR3 DNA: TGCGCCAGCAGCGGGTCCAGCCCTAACTATGGCTACACCTTC.

The chain couples TRBV14 to TRBJ2-2; D may be TRBD1 (5 bases). The germline gives CDR1 SGHDN, CDR2 FVKESK. The CDR3 totals 17 residues. Trimming stripped 3 bases from V and 3 bases from J, with 17 bases between. The CDR3 bases are TGTGCCAGCAGCCAGTTAGGGGCAGGAGAGTACACCGGGGAGCTGTTTTTT. It translates to CASSQLGAGEYTGELFF.

This clonotype was seen at least ten times. The V gene is TRBV5-1, the J gene TRBJ2-7; TRBD1 matches 9 bases. Germline V lookup: CDR1 SGHRS, CDR2 YFSETQ. This CDR3 contains 14 residues. After removal of 1 base from V and 2 bases from J, the junction contained 1 base not matched to a gene. The DNA of the CDR3 is TGCGCCAGCAGCTTGACAGGGGGCACCTACGAGCAGTACTTC. This gives the protein CASSLTGGTYEQYF.

J is TRBJ2-3 and V is TRBV7-9; 7 bases align to TRBD2. This CDR3 has 14 amino acids. The trim removed 0 bases at V and 9 bases at J, leaving 6 bases unmatched. Germline CDR1 reads SEHNR; CDR2 reads FQNEAQ (reference sequence). CDR3 sequence reads: CASSLAGGYVTQYF. The CDR3, as DNA: TGTGCCAGCAGCTTAGCGGGGGGGTATGTCACGCAGTATTTT.

This clonotype has a handful of counts. The genes are TRBV7-9 and TRBJ2-1; no firm D call. The CDR3 length is 13 residues. Germline-derived CDR1 and CDR2 are SEHNR and FQNEAQ (reference sequence). Trimming took 3 bases from V and 13 from J, leaving 16 bases between them. The CDR3 sequence: CASSFGPSMEQFF. The CDR3 nucleotides read TGTGCCAGCAGCTTTGGCCCTTCGATGGAACAGTTCTTC. Supplemented by reference TRBV7-9 and TRBJ2-1, the full variable domain reads DTGVSQNPRHKITKRGQNVTFRCDPISEHNRLYWYRQTLGQGPEFLTYFQNEAQLEKSRLLSDRFSAERPKGSFSTLEIQRTEQGDSAMYLCASSFGPSMEQFFGPGTRLTVL.

About this clonotype itself: The junction and the germline gene differ at one end; a read error may be behind it. The rearrangement uses TRBV12-5 and TRBJ2-6; possible D gene TRBD2, 6 bases. Per the germline V gene, CDR1 is LGHNT and CDR2 is FRNRAP. The CDR3 covers 18 residues. The CDR3 loop is CASGLGGMDLSGANVLTF. The CDR3 coding sequence is TGTGCTAGTGGCTTGGGGGGTATGGATCTCTCTGGGGCCAACGTCCTGACTTTC.